These 22 T cell receptor beta chains came from one sample sequenced in a study of CD8 T cells in Susac syndrome. RNA was extracted with the RNeasy kit, and a quantity of about 0.45 to 1 ug was reverse transcribed using random hexamers. TCRdb fed the immunoSEQ multiplex PCR reads into MiXCR, producing one record per CDR3 protein. The sample consists of around 80,000 distinct CDR3 sequences, around 96% of them appearing once. Source material: CD8+ T cells from PBMCs. The receptors were sampled from a human donor with Susac syndrome.

The gene calls are TRBV5-1 and TRBJ2-3; weak D call: TRBD1 (6 bases). CDR3 size: 14 residues. V lost 3 bases and J 0 bases, leaving 8 bases between the germline ends. Germline V lookup: CDR1 SGHRS, CDR2 YFSETQ. The CDR3 DNA reads TGCGCCAGCAGCTCGGACAGTAGCACAGATACGCAGTATTTT. Its protein is CASSSDSSTDTQYF. Filled out from reference TRBV5-1 and TRBJ2-3, the complete variable domain reads KAGVTQTPRYLIKTRGQQVTLSCSPISGHRSVSWYQQTPGQGLQFLFEYFSETQRNKGNFPGRFSGRQFSNSRSEMNVSTLELGDSALYLCASSSDSSTDTQYFGPGTRLTVL.

The chain joins TRBV10-3 to TRBJ2-4; no definite D call. Trimming cost V 1 base and J 6 bases, with 10 bases left between them. This CDR3 is 14 amino acids long. Germline V gene sequence: CDR1 ENHRY, CDR2 SYGVKD. CDR3 sequence: CAISEWPAGNIQYF. The CDR3 DNA reads as TGTGCCATCAGTGAGTGGCCAGCTGGAAACATTCAGTACTTC.

V is TRBV24-1 and J is TRBJ1-2, with D hard to call. Germline lookup yields CDR1 KGHDR and CDR2 SFDVKD. CDR3 length: 13 residues. V was pared by 4 bases and J by 4 bases, with 9 bases between. CDR3 sequence reads: CATSESRGYGYTF. The CDR3 nucleotides are TGTGCCACCAGTGAATCTCGGGGCTATGGCTACACCTTC.

The chain is built from TRBV29-1 and TRBJ2-1; 11 positions match TRBD2. CDR3 length: 16 residues. Germline CDR1 and CDR2: SQVTM and ANQGSEA. The junction had 10 bases not matched to a gene; V was cut back by 5 bases and J by 4 bases. CDR3 sequence: CSVTPPLAGGYNEQFF. In nucleotides, the CDR3 is TGCAGCGTTACCCCGCCGCTAGCGGGAGGTTACAATGAGCAGTTCTTC.

The chain recombines TRBV27 with TRBJ1-2, with D maybe TRBD1 (6 bases). The length of the CDR3 is 14 residues. With 6 bases removed from V and 4 bases from J, the gap between germline ends came to 15 bases. The germline CDR1 and CDR2 sequences are MNHEY and SMNVEV (reference sequence). The CDR3 DNA follows: TGTGCCAGCAGCCTGACAGGTTCCCTCTATGGCTACACCTTC. Amino acid sequence: CASSLTGSLYGYTF.

The chain has TRBV24-1 and TRBJ1-1; D is perhaps TRBD1 (6 bases). V was trimmed by 7 bases and J by 1 base, leaving 12 bases between them. Per germline, CDR1 KGHDR and CDR2 SFDVKD. The CDR3 totals 14 residues. CDR3 amino acids: CATRGPGANTEAFF. In DNA form, the CDR3 reads TGTGCCACCAGAGGTCCGGGGGCGAACACTGAAGCTTTCTTT.

The V call is TRBV5-4, the J call TRBJ2-3, with 12 bases identical to TRBD2. The V segment lost 4 bases and the J segment 5 bases; nucleotides outside the gene matches: 8. This CDR3 region has 16 residues. Per the germline V gene, CDR1 is SGHNT and CDR2 is YYREEE (reference sequence). In nucleotides, the CDR3 is TGTGCCAGCAGCGCCGGACTAGCGGGACGAGTAGATACGCAGTATTTT. Its translation is CASSAGLAGRVDTQYF.

This chain uses TRBV7-9 with TRBJ2-1; D gene ambiguous. Germline V gene sequence: CDR1 SEHNR, CDR2 FQNEAQ (reference sequence). The V gene lost 4 bases and the J gene lost 2 bases, with 12 bases spanning the gap. The length of the CDR3 is 15 residues. Written as DNA, the CDR3 is TGTGCCAGCAGCTCCCCGTGGACCACCTACAATGAGCAGTTCTTC. Its translation: CASSSPWTTYNEQFF.

V gene TRBV18 combines with J gene TRBJ2-1; a weak D match, TRBD2 (5 bases). V lost 6 bases and J 12 bases, leaving 27 bases between the germline ends. Germline V gives CDR1 KGHSH, CDR2 LQKENI. The CDR3 covers 16 residues. CDR3 in DNA: TGTGCCAGCTCCTTGAAAGATGCGCGCCGGGATTCGGTGCAGTTCTTC. Amino acids: CASSLKDARRDSVQFF.

The chain uses TRBV6-5 and TRBJ1-4; no definite D call. With 2 bases removed from V and 0 bases from J, the gap between germline ends came to 16 bases. Germline V CDR1 and CDR2: MNHEY, SVGAGI. There are 18 residues in the CDR3. CDR3 loop: CASSYRFLRGTTNEKLFF. In DNA, the CDR3 is TGTGCCAGCAGTTACCGGTTTCTTCGAGGGACAACTAATGAAAAACTGTTTTTT.

J is TRBJ2-3 and V is TRBV29-1; 9 bases line up with TRBD2. Germline V lookup: CDR1 SQVTM, CDR2 ANQGSEA. Trimming at V came to 4 bases and at J to 1 base, leaving 15 bases not matched to a gene. CDR3 size: 18 residues. The CDR3 DNA is TGCAGCGTTGGGGGGCAGCTAGCGGGGAGGGATGGCACAGATACGCAGTATTTT. It specifies CSVGGQLAGRDGTDTQYF.

The gene calls are TRBV11-2 and TRBJ2-3; the D gene is possibly TRBD2 (6 bases). CDR3 size: 16 residues. In germline, CDR1 is SGHAT, CDR2 FQNNGV. V was cut by 5 bases and J by 3 bases, with 18 bases left in between. In DNA, the CDR3 is TGTGCCAGCAGCCGACTAGAGATGGCTACAACAGATACGCAGTATTTT. Translated: CASSRLEMATTDTQYF.

This chain uses TRBV25-1 with TRBJ2-7; 7 bases fit TRBD1. Germline V CDR1 and CDR2: MGHDK, SYGVNS. With V trimmed by 5 bases and J by 4 bases, 2 bases remained unmatched. The CDR3 totals 12 residues. This chain's CDR3 is CASSPTGYEQYV. The CDR3 DNA reads as TGTGCCAGCAGTCCGACAGGGTACGAGCAGTACGTC.

The V gene is TRBV11-2, the J gene TRBJ1-1; D may be TRBD1 (6 bases). V lost 2 bases to trimming and J lost 6 bases, with 13 bases between them. Germline CDR1 is SGHAT and CDR2 is FQNNGV. The CDR3 extends over 14 amino acids. This CDR3 is CASSLNGGAPEAFF. The DNA for the CDR3 is TGTGCCAGCAGCTTAAATGGGGGGGCGCCTGAAGCTTTCTTT.

This chain connects TRBV24-1 to TRBJ2-7, with TRBD1 as a possible D gene (5 bases). The CDR3 runs 13 residues. Trimming stripped 5 bases from V and 2 bases from J, with 9 bases between. Per germline, CDR1 KGHDR and CDR2 SFDVKD. CDR3 amino acids: CATSGGATYEQYF. The DNA for the CDR3 is TGTGCCACCAGTGGTGGGGCTACCTACGAGCAGTACTTC.

The chain recombines TRBV14 with TRBJ2-7; 9 nucleotides match TRBD1. V lost 4 bases, J lost 3 bases, and 1 base stayed unmatched. This CDR3 spans 13 amino acids. The germline V gene has CDR1 SGHDN and CDR2 FVKESK. The chain's CDR3 is CASSLTGGYEQYF. In DNA, the CDR3 is TGTGCCAGCAGCCTGACAGGGGGCTACGAGCAGTACTTC.

The chain has TRBV19 and TRBJ1-5; D is undetermined. Germline V lookup: CDR1 LNHDA, CDR2 SQIVND (reference sequence). The CDR3 sequence is 13 residues long. The V gene lost 2 bases and the J gene lost 6 bases, with 8 bases spanning the gap. CDR3 loop: CASSISLGQPQHF. CDR3 coding DNA: TGTGCCAGTAGTATATCCTTGGGTCAGCCCCAGCATTTT.

The CDR3 coding sequence is TGTGCCAGCAGTGAATACGACAGGGTGAGCTCTGGAAACACCATATATTTT. It is translated as CASSEYDRVSSGNTIYF. The chain has TRBV25-1 and TRBJ1-3; 7 bases align to TRBD1. This CDR3 contains 17 residues. The trim removed 0 bases at V and 0 bases at J, leaving 5 bases unmatched. CDR1 is MGHDK, CDR2 SYGVNS, per germline.

CDR3 DNA: TGTGCCAGCAGTCAGGCGGGAGACGGCTACGAGCAGTACTTC. This encodes CASSQAGDGYEQYF. The genes are TRBV6-5 and TRBJ2-7; 7 bases are a match to TRBD2. The CDR3 extends over 14 amino acids. Germline V gene data show CDR1 as MNHEY and CDR2 as SVGAGI. V was clipped by 5 bases and J by 3 bases; unmatched bases: 7.

J is TRBJ1-6 and V is TRBV9, with D perhaps TRBD1 (6 bases). Germline assignment: CDR1 SGDLS and CDR2 YYNGEE. The ends were cut back, 0 bases at V and 5 bases at J, with 6 bases in the middle. This CDR3 contains 14 residues. This CDR3 reads CASSVAGDNSPLHF. Here the CDR3 DNA reads TGTGCCAGCAGCGTAGCAGGGGATAATTCACCCCTCCACTTT.

The rearrangement links TRBV6-6 to TRBJ2-7; D remains unclear. The CDR3 has 13 amino acids. Germline CDR1 is MNHNY and CDR2 is SVGAGI (reference sequence). Trimming pared 8 bases from V and 1 base from J, leaving 12 bases between. CDR3 nucleotides: TGTGCCAGCTTGAACTACGGTTCCTACGAGCAGTACTTC. It encodes CASLNYGSYEQYF.

This chain links TRBV29-1 with TRBJ2-1, with D hard to call. This CDR3 comprises 14 residues. CDR1 is SQVTM and CDR2 is ANQGSEA in the germline V gene. V was cut by 8 bases and J by 0 bases, with 14 bases left in between. CDR3: CSSDMASSYNEQFF. The CDR3 DNA sequence: TGCAGCTCGGATATGGCCAGCTCCTACAATGAGCAGTTCTTC.